A single sample gave rise to the 22 T cell receptor beta chains below, sequenced in a study of cytomegalovirus exposure and HLA in healthy donors. PCR employed 60 Vbeta and 13 Jbeta primers. Assay used: immunoSEQ multiplex PCR; TCRdb lists only in-frame clones, some missing. The sample shows some 150,000 clones, around 80% of them seen only once. Source material: PBMCs. Source of these receptors: a woman in her forties in good health and CMV-seropositive.

The CDR3 protein is CASSYSQTGVEQYF. The DNA for the CDR3 is TGTGCCAGCAGTTACTCGCAGACAGGGGTCGAGCAGTACTTC. The J gene is TRBJ2-7, the V gene TRBV6-6; 8 bases line up with TRBD1. CDR3 length equals 14 residues. Per germline, CDR1 MNHNY and CDR2 SVGAGI (reference sequence). Trimming took 0 bases from V and 6 from J; bases not matched to a gene: 4.

The J gene is TRBJ1-5, the V gene TRBV28, with D maybe TRBD1 (5 bases). CDR1 and CDR2 from the germline V gene are MDHEN and SYDVKM. The CDR3 sequence is 15 residues long. Trimming pared 2 bases from V and 3 bases from J, leaving 11 bases between. The CDR3 loop is CASSLNRGHNQPQHF. CDR3 nucleotide sequence: TGTGCCAGCAGTTTAAATAGGGGCCACAATCAGCCCCAGCATTTT.

The CDR3 loop is CSVSLDYPYEQYF. The CDR3 DNA reads TGCAGCGTTTCTTTGGACTACCCCTACGAGCAGTACTTC. The rearrangement uses TRBV29-1 and TRBJ2-7; TRBD2 might be the D (6 bases). V was pared by 5 bases and J by 2 bases, with 13 bases between. The CDR3 is 13 amino acids. From germline, CDR1 is SQVTM and CDR2 ANQGSEA.

The chain recombines TRBV29-1 with TRBJ1-1, with D possibly being TRBD1 (5 bases). The length of the CDR3 is 12 residues. The germline V and J ends were trimmed by 6 bases and 2 bases, with 10 bases remaining between them. Germline values: CDR1 SQVTM, CDR2 ANQGSEA. The CDR3 spells CSVKQDNTEAFF. The CDR3, as DNA: TGCAGCGTGAAACAGGACAACACTGAAGCTTTCTTT. The complete variable domain, with remaining parts taken from reference TRBV29-1 and TRBJ1-1, reads SAVISQKPSRDICQRGTSLTIQCQVDSQVTMMFWYRQQPGQSLTLIATANQGSEATYESGFVIDKFPISRPNLTFSTLTVSNMSPEDSSIYLCSVKQDNTEAFFGQGTRLTVV.

This chain's CDR3 is CAWQKIASTDTQYF. The CDR3 DNA reads TGTGCCTGGCAAAAAATAGCTAGCACAGATACGCAGTATTTT. The chain is built from TRBV30 and TRBJ2-3; D uncertain. Looked up from germline, CDR1 is GTSNPN and CDR2 is SVGIG (reference sequence). V was clipped by 5 bases and J by 0 bases, with 12 bases between them. CDR3 length: 14 residues.

This chain joins TRBV9 and TRBJ2-3, with 15 bases lining up with TRBD2. This CDR3 region has 18 residues. V lost 3 bases, J lost 1 base, and 6 bases stayed unmatched. The V gene's germline CDR1 is SGDLS and CDR2 YYNGEE. The CDR3 DNA is TGTGCCAGCAGCGCGGGGACTAGCGGGAGGTGGGGCACAGATACGCAGTATTTT. Residues: CASSAGTSGRWGTDTQYF. The whole variable domain, filled in from reference TRBV9 and TRBJ2-3, reads DSGVTQTPKHLITATGQRVTLRCSPRSGDLSVYWYQQSLDQGLQFLIQYYNGEERAKGNILERFSAQQFPDLHSELNLSSLELGDSALYFCASSAGTSGRWGTDTQYFGPGTRLTVL.

The chain is built from TRBV5-1 and TRBJ2-3; D remains ambiguous. The V gene lost 0 bases and the J gene lost 1 base, with 12 bases spanning the gap. Germline CDR1 and CDR2: SGHRS and YFSETQ. The CDR3 consists of 16 residues. CDR3 region: CASSLGGIEGTDTQYF. The CDR3 DNA reads TGCGCCAGCAGCTTGGGTGGAATAGAGGGCACAGATACGCAGTATTTT. The full variable domain, with the rest looked up from reference TRBV5-1 and TRBJ2-3, is KAGVTQTPRYLIKTRGQQVTLSCSPISGHRSVSWYQQTPGQGLQFLFEYFSETQRNKGNFPGRFSGRQFSNSRSEMNVSTLELGDSALYLCASSLGGIEGTDTQYFGPGTRLTVL.

The CDR3: CAWSVKGRGRTGELFF. CDR3 sequence (DNA): TGTGCCTGGAGTGTAAAGGGCAGGGGTCGGACCGGGGAGCTGTTTTTT. The chain links TRBV30 to TRBJ2-2, with a tentative D call TRBD1 (6 bases). CDR1 is GTSNPN and CDR2 is SVGIG in the germline V gene (reference sequence). V was shortened by 0 bases and J by 5 bases, with 16 bases between the two germline ends. The CDR3 is 16 amino acids.

The chain combines TRBV4-2 with TRBJ1-1, with D unclear. V lost 1 base and J lost 1, with 10 bases in between. Germline V gene sequence: CDR1 LGHNA, CDR2 YNFKEQ. This CDR3 region has 15 residues. The CDR3 DNA sequence: TGTGCCAGCAGCCAAGGGGAGCGTTCGAACACTGAAGCTTTCTTT. Translation gives CASSQGERSNTEAFF.

This chain links TRBV29-1 with TRBJ1-1; 7 bases are shared with TRBD1. CDR3 length: 13 residues. V was clipped by 6 bases and J by 6 bases; unmatched bases: 10. Per germline, CDR1 SQVTM and CDR2 ANQGSEA. CDR3: CSVTTGAWAEAFF. The CDR3, as DNA: TGCAGCGTCACTACAGGGGCCTGGGCTGAAGCTTTCTTT.

This clone showed up just once. The chain joins TRBV27 to TRBJ1-6; possibly TRBD1 for D (5 bases). The CDR3 spans 15 residues. Between the trimmed V and J ends, which lost 4 bases and 13 bases, there was a span of 20 bases. CDR1 and CDR2 (germline): MNHEY, SMNVEV (reference sequence). CDR3 sequence: CASSYWLGTQEPLHF. CDR3 coding DNA: TGTGCCAGCAGTTACTGGCTTGGAACACAGGAGCCCCTCCACTTT.

This clone appeared a few times. This chain uses TRBV9 with TRBJ2-1, with 13 bases lining up with TRBD2. Germline V CDR1 and CDR2: SGDLS, YYNGEE. J was trimmed by 6 bases and V by 7 bases; bases with no gene match: 4. CDR3 size: 14 residues. The CDR3 DNA reads TGTGCCAGCCAGAGGACTAGCGGGAGCAATGAGCAGTTCTTC. It translates to CASQRTSGSNEQFF.

V gene TRBV19 combines with J gene TRBJ1-2; 7 bases agree with TRBD1. V trimming: 6 bases; J trimming: 8 bases; junction bases outside the gene matches: 12. Germline CDR1 is LNHDA and CDR2 is SQIVND (reference sequence). The CDR3 runs to 14 residues. Here the CDR3 DNA reads TGTGCCAGTAGACGCGACAGGGTTCCCGAGGGCTACACCTTC. It codes for CASRRDRVPEGYTF.

V is TRBV30 and J is TRBJ2-3; 10 bases fit TRBD1. Germline CDR1 and CDR2: GTSNPN and SVGIG (reference sequence). Losses at the gene ends were 3 bases for V and 4 bases for J; bases not matched to a gene: 7. The CDR3 length is 15 residues. CDR3 amino acids: CAWSAGTGASDTQYF. DNA for the CDR3: TGTGCCTGGAGCGCCGGGACAGGGGCATCAGATACGCAGTATTTT.

The chain carries TRBV14 and TRBJ2-3, with D maybe TRBD1 (6 bases). The CDR3 sequence is 14 residues long. Germline CDR1 and CDR2: SGHDN and FVKESK. Trimming took 1 base from V and 3 from J, leaving 8 bases between them. The CDR3 here is CASSQVQGTDTQYF. The CDR3 nucleotides are TGTGCCAGCAGCCAAGTCCAGGGGACAGATACGCAGTATTTT.

The chain links TRBV10-1 to TRBJ2-1; the D gene is possibly TRBD2 (5 bases). V was pared by 2 bases and J by 12 bases, with 8 bases between. The CDR3 spans 11 residues. CDR1 WNHNN and CDR2 SYGVQD come from the germline V gene (reference sequence). CDR3 nucleotides: TGCGCCAGCAGTGAGGGTCGGGGGCAGTTCTTC. Encoded protein: CASSEGRGQFF.

Details on this clone: Other DNA sequences of this sample code for an identical CDR3. This chain links TRBV7-6 with TRBJ1-1; 9 positions agree with TRBD1. Germline trimming cut 5 bases from V and 1 base from J; bases unmatched to any gene: 2. CDR3 length: 14 amino acids. Germline CDR1 reads SGHVS; CDR2 reads FNYEAQ. Here the CDR3 reads CASSPGQGNTEAFF. CDR3 DNA: TGTGCCAGCAGCCCGGGACAGGGGAACACTGAAGCTTTCTTT. The entire variable domain, with the rest obtained from reference TRBV7-6 and TRBJ1-1, is as follows: GAGVSQSPRYKVTKRGQDVALRCDPISGHVSLYWYRQALGQGPEFLTYFNYEAQQDKSGLPNDRFSAERPEGSISTLTIQRTEQRDSAMYRCASSPGQGNTEAFFGQGTRLTVV.

This rearrangement joins TRBV5-1 to TRBJ1-6; D might be TRBD1 (5 bases). Germline V gene sequence: CDR1 SGHRS, CDR2 YFSETQ. The CDR3 is made up of 16 amino acids. Between the trimmed V and J ends, which lost 3 bases and 7 bases, there was a span of 17 bases. This CDR3 reads CASSSTTDSQNSPLHF. The CDR3 bases are TGCGCCAGCAGCTCAACGACTGACAGCCAAAATTCACCCCTCCACTTT.

In its sample, this clone was seen a few times. This chain connects TRBV19 to TRBJ1-2; D uncertain. V lost 1 base to trimming and J lost 2 bases, with 5 bases between them. The CDR3 is 13 residues long. Looked up from germline, CDR1 is LNHDA and CDR2 is SQIVND (reference sequence). CDR3 in amino acids: CASSIGGNYGYTF. In nucleotides, the CDR3 is TGTGCCAGTAGTATAGGAGGGAACTATGGCTACACCTTC.

The V gene is TRBV4-1, the J gene TRBJ2-5; 9 bases fit TRBD1. This CDR3 is built from 16 residues. CDR1 MGHRA and CDR2 YSYEKL come from the germline V gene. The junction had 7 bases not matched to a gene; V was cut back by 3 bases and J by 2 bases. The CDR3 is CASSHFTGGLQETQYF. As DNA, the CDR3 is TGCGCCAGCAGCCATTTTACAGGGGGCCTTCAAGAGACCCAGTACTTC.

This clone turned up a few times. Within the sample, other DNA sequences also encode this same CDR3. The V and J genes are TRBV30 and TRBJ1-1; the match to TRBD1 covers 9 bases. The germline gives CDR1 GTSNPN, CDR2 SVGIG (reference sequence). Unmatched junction bases numbered 4, after V lost 3 bases and J lost 5 bases. This CDR3 is built from 13 residues. CDR3 nucleotides: TGTGCCTGGAGGGGACAGGGTAATACTGAAGCTTTCTTT. Translating it yields CAWRGQGNTEAFF.

The chain links TRBV29-1 to TRBJ1-2; the match to TRBD1 covers 9 bases. V dropped 7 bases and J dropped 6; count of bases not matched to a gene: 12. The germline V gene has CDR1 SQVTM and CDR2 ANQGSEA. The CDR3 has 14 residues. This chain's CDR3 is CSAAGQGVANGYTF. As DNA, the CDR3 is TGCAGCGCCGCGGGACAGGGAGTTGCGAATGGCTACACCTTC.